This entry lists 14 T cell receptor beta chains sequenced from one sample in a study of control samples from healthy donors and cancer patients (TCRdb year 2020). Preparation of the library involved the immunoSEQ multiplex PCR assay. The immuneACCESS repertoire file appears here via TCRdb, limited to in-frame rearrangements. These files lack a portion of the clones; in checked studies, under half of the deficit traces to unresolved V genes, and the cause of the others is not known. This sample has over 75,000 clones in its table, and 85% of those were observed once. Approximately 19% of the sample belongs to the ten largest clones. Sequencing was performed on blood. Receptor source: a man aged 30 to 45 in good health.

The gene calls are TRBV6-6 and TRBJ2-1; D tentatively fits TRBD1 or TRBD2 (5 bases each). From germline, CDR1 is MNHNY and CDR2 SVGAGI (reference sequence). V lost 3 bases and J 0 bases, leaving 9 bases between the germline ends. This CDR3 has 15 amino acids. The CDR3 region has the DNA TGTGCCAGCAGTTATGGGACCCGCTCCTACAATGAGCAGTTCTTC. It translates to CASSYGTRSYNEQFF.

The chain carries TRBV29-1 and TRBJ2-3; TRBD1 agrees at 9 bases. The V gene end was trimmed by 7 bases and the J gene end by 5 bases; junction bases not matched to a gene: 7. Germline assignment: CDR1 SQVTM and CDR2 ANQGSEA. The CDR3 totals 13 residues. CDR3 in DNA: TGCAGCGCCCTGGGACAGGGTATAGATACGCAGTATTTT. This encodes CSALGQGIDTQYF.

V and J are TRBV14 and TRBJ1-3, with D perhaps TRBD1 (5 bases). The CDR3 runs to 14 residues. The germline V and J ends were trimmed by 6 bases and 0 bases, with 9 bases remaining between them. CDR1 is SGHDN, CDR2 FVKESK, per germline. CDR3 in amino acids: CASSADSSGNTIYF. The DNA for the CDR3 is TGTGCCAGCAGTGCCGACAGCTCTGGAAACACCATATATTTT.

This chain uses TRBV28 with TRBJ2-7; D may correspond to TRBD1 or TRBD2 (5 bases each). Trimming removed 6 bases at V and 3 bases at J, with 24 bases between. Per the germline V gene, CDR1 is MDHEN and CDR2 is SYDVKM. The CDR3 is 17 residues long. CDR3 bases: TGTGCCAGCAGCCTATCAACGTCCCCGGGGACCCTCTACGAGCAGTACTTC. It is translated as CASSLSTSPGTLYEQYF.

V is TRBV28 and J is TRBJ1-5, with no clear D. Germline CDR1 reads MDHEN; CDR2 reads SYDVKM. With 5 bases removed from V and 4 bases from J, the gap between germline ends came to 18 bases. The length of the CDR3 is 16 residues. The CDR3 loop reads CASSARLGMGNQPQHF. The CDR3 DNA reads as TGTGCCAGCAGTGCCCGCCTCGGAATGGGAAATCAGCCCCAGCATTTT.

There are a few counts of this clone. The rearrangement uses TRBV29-1 and TRBJ1-1; 8 bases fit TRBD1. V was clipped by 2 bases and J by 7 bases; unmatched bases: 6. The CDR3 extends over 13 amino acids. Germline V lookup: CDR1 SQVTM, CDR2 ANQGSEA. CDR3 in DNA: TGCAGCGTTGAATGGGGGACAGGATTTGAAGCTTTCTTT. Amino acid sequence: CSVEWGTGFEAFF.

The gene calls are TRBV29-1 and TRBJ1-2; no clear D. The CDR3 contains 13 residues. Between the trimmed V and J ends, which lost 7 bases and 7 bases, there was a span of 19 bases. Germline CDR1 and CDR2: SQVTM and ANQGSEA. The CDR3 DNA follows: TGCAGCGCAGAAAAAAAGGCGGCGGGTGGCTACACCTTC. Translating it yields CSAEKKAAGGYTF. Variable domain in full (rest from reference TRBV29-1 and TRBJ1-2): SAVISQKPSRDICQRGTSLTIQCQVDSQVTMMFWYRQQPGQSLTLIATANQGSEATYESGFVIDKFPISRPNLTFSTLTVSNMSPEDSSIYLCSAEKKAAGGYTFGSGTRLTVV.

The rearrangement joins TRBV18 to TRBJ1-1, with D perhaps TRBD1 (5 bases). Germline V gene sequence: CDR1 KGHSH, CDR2 LQKENI. This CDR3 contains 14 residues. V dropped 10 bases and J dropped 0 bases, with 15 bases sitting between them. Written as DNA, the CDR3 is TGTGCCACCAAATCTCGGGGGATGAACACTGAAGCTTTCTTT. It is translated as CATKSRGMNTEAFF.

The chain is built from TRBV5-4 and TRBJ2-7, with 11 bases aligning to TRBD1. Germline V gene data show CDR1 as SGHNT and CDR2 as YYREEE (reference sequence). CDR3 length: 14 amino acids. V trimming: 2 bases; J trimming: 3 bases; junction bases outside the gene matches: 1. In nucleotides, the CDR3 is TGTGCCAGCAGCTTTGGGACAGGGGGCTACGAGCAGTACTTC. Protein: CASSFGTGGYEQYF.

This clone was counted between two and nine times. This chain links TRBV28 with TRBJ1-5, with TRBD1 identical over 10 bases. Germline CDR1 MDHEN, CDR2 SYDVKM. Trimming at V came to 6 bases and at J to 5 bases, leaving 4 bases not matched to a gene. The CDR3 runs 14 residues. The CDR3 DNA is TGTGCCAGCAGGTCCGGGACAGGGGATCAGCCCCAGCATTTT. Residues: CASRSGTGDQPQHF.

The V gene is TRBV30, the J gene TRBJ1-2; 9 bases match TRBD1. V gave up 2 bases and J gave up 4 bases; unmatched junction bases: 17. The CDR3 has 18 amino acids. Germline CDR1 reads GTSNPN; CDR2 reads SVGIG (reference sequence). The chain's CDR3 is CAWSSRGQGARLLYGYTF. In DNA form, the CDR3 reads TGTGCCTGGAGTTCCCGGGGACAGGGCGCCCGACTCCTCTATGGCTACACCTTC.

The gene calls are TRBV10-3 and TRBJ2-1; D possibly corresponds to TRBD1 (5 bases). Germline CDR1 is ENHRY and CDR2 is SYGVKD. V lost 3 bases to trimming and J lost 11 bases, with 8 bases between them. The CDR3 sequence is 11 residues long. The CDR3 DNA follows: TGTGCCATCAGTGACGACAGACAGCAGTTCTTC. Its protein is CAISDDRQQFF.

In this sample, this clone turned up a few times. The J gene is TRBJ1-2, the V gene TRBV7-3; the D is unclear. Trimming stripped 1 base from V and 5 bases from J, with 8 bases between. Per germline, CDR1 SGHTA and CDR2 FQGTGA. This CDR3 comprises 13 residues. The CDR3 is CASSLSGVYGYTF. The CDR3, as DNA: TGTGCCAGCAGCTTAAGTGGGGTGTATGGCTACACCTTC.

V gene TRBV7-8 combines with J gene TRBJ2-1; 8 positions match TRBD2. CDR1 is SGHVS and CDR2 is FQNEAQ in the germline V gene. V lost 4 bases to trimming and J lost 6 bases; unmatched junction nucleotides: 8. This CDR3 region has 15 residues. CDR3 amino acids: CASSYNPGLGNEQFF. In DNA form, the CDR3 reads TGTGCCAGCAGCTATAACCCGGGACTAGGCAATGAGCAGTTCTTC.